These 29 T cell receptor beta chains were sequenced from one sample in a study of identical twins. TCRdb re-called the 5' RACE reads with MiXCR, one entry per CDR3 protein. The sample lists 200,000 to 250,000 distinct CDR3 sequences, 6.5% seen once, with roughly 15% in the top ten. These same data were also listed under a study on T cells expressing NK-cell markers.

What was sequenced was CD8+ T cells sorted from blood. The receptors were sampled from a woman aged 18-30 years in good health.

This clonotype was observed a few times. The chain uses TRBV6-5 and TRBJ1-1, with a possible D match to TRBD1 (6 bases). This CDR3 has 15 residues. Trimming pared 2 bases from V and 3 bases from J, leaving 13 bases between. Germline V lookup: CDR1 MNHEY, CDR2 SVGAGI. In nucleotides, the CDR3 is TGTGCCAGCAGTTACGGGTTAAGGGGGGACACTGAAGCTTTCTTT. Amino acids: CASSYGLRGDTEAFF.

The chain carries TRBV12-3 or TRBV12-4 and TRBJ1-1; D perhaps matches TRBD1 (5 bases). The CDR3 loop spans 15 amino acids. V lost 7 bases and J 0 bases, leaving 15 bases between the germline ends. CDR3 sequence (DNA): TGTGCCAGCACCCAGTCCGGGACGGTGAACACTGAAGCTTTCTTT. Amino acids: CASTQSGTVNTEAFF.

This chain uses TRBV3-1 with TRBJ2-5; tentatively, D is TRBD2 (5 bases). This CDR3 comprises 15 residues. The germline V gene encodes CDR1 LGHDT and CDR2 YNNKEL (reference sequence). V was trimmed by 8 bases and J by 2 bases, leaving 18 bases between them. The CDR3 protein is CASGPPRTGQETQYF. The CDR3, as DNA: TGTGCCAGCGGTCCCCCCAGAACGGGGCAAGAGACCCAGTACTTC.

This clonotype has just a few counts. This chain links TRBV6-1 with TRBJ2-3, with 8 bases that match TRBD2. V gave up 5 bases and J gave up 2 bases; unmatched junction bases: 12. This CDR3 has 17 amino acids. The V gene's germline CDR1 is MNHNS and CDR2 SASEGT. The CDR3 sequence: CASSISGETHNTDTQYF. CDR3 sequence (DNA): TGTGCCAGCAGTATTAGCGGGGAAACCCATAACACAGATACGCAGTATTTT.

The V gene is TRBV25-1, the J gene TRBJ2-1; 11 bases agree with TRBD2. V shed 6 bases, J shed 5 bases, and the junction held 3 bases outside the gene matches. CDR3 length: 14 amino acids. Germline V gene sequence: CDR1 MGHDK, CDR2 SYGVNS. CDR3 residues: CASRGTSGHNEQFF. In nucleotides, the CDR3 is TGTGCCAGCAGGGGGACTAGCGGTCACAATGAGCAGTTCTTC.

This clonotype was counted ten times or more. This sequence joins TRBV4-2 and TRBJ1-1, with a possible D match to TRBD1 (5 bases). CDR3 length: 16 amino acids. Trimming took 0 bases from V and 4 from J, leaving 15 bases between them. The V gene's germline CDR1 is LGHNA and CDR2 YNFKEQ. For the CDR3, the DNA is TGTGCCAGCAGCCAAGAGGGCGTTTGGGGGGGCACTGAAGCTTTCTTT. Translation: CASSQEGVWGGTEAFF.

The chain is built from TRBV7-9 and TRBJ1-4; D is undetermined. This CDR3 has 14 amino acids. Trimming took off 3 bases at V and 10 bases at J, with 15 bases between the two ends. Germline V gene sequence: CDR1 SEHNR, CDR2 FQNEAQ (reference sequence). CDR3 coding DNA: TGTGCCAGCAGCTTTCCAGGTGCTTCAGGAAAACTGTTTTTT. Its translation: CASSFPGASGKLFF.

In its sample, this clonotype was seen many times. The chain employs TRBV7-9 and TRBJ2-7, with 9 bases identical to TRBD2. The CDR3 consists of 14 residues. Per the germline V gene, CDR1 is SEHNR and CDR2 is FQNEAQ (reference sequence). Unmatched junction bases numbered 7, after V lost 5 bases and J lost 5 bases. The CDR3 DNA reads as TGTGCCAGCAGCCCGGGACTAGCTCGTGACGAGCAGTACTTC. Encoded protein: CASSPGLARDEQYF.

This clonotype was detected ten times or more. The rearrangement joins TRBV5-1 to TRBJ2-1; D possibly uses TRBD1 or TRBD2 (5 bases each). The V end lost 3 bases, the J end lost 8 bases, and 12 bases lay between the germline ends. The CDR3 is 13 residues long. Germline CDR1 and CDR2: SGHRS and YFSETQ. In DNA form, the CDR3 reads TGCGCCAGCAGCTGGCTGGGGCGGGATGAGCAGTTCTTC. Protein sequence: CASSWLGRDEQFF.

V gene TRBV29-1 combines with J gene TRBJ1-1; D not resolved. CDR1 and CDR2 from the germline V gene are SQVTM and ANQGSEA. The V end lost 7 bases, the J end lost 0 bases, and 6 bases lay between the germline ends. CDR3 length equals 11 residues. DNA of the CDR3: TGCAGCGCCGAGATGAACACTGAAGCTTTCTTT. The encoded protein is CSAEMNTEAFF. Complete variable domain (other parts from reference TRBV29-1 and TRBJ1-1): SAVISQKPSRDICQRGTSLTIQCQVDSQVTMMFWYRQQPGQSLTLIATANQGSEATYESGFVIDKFPISRPNLTFSTLTVSNMSPEDSSIYLCSAEMNTEAFFGQGTRLTVV.

This clonotype was found many times. This chain connects TRBV6-4 to TRBJ2-3; D may be TRBD1 or TRBD2 (6 bases each). Trimming took off 0 bases at V and 0 bases at J, with 7 bases between the two ends. The CDR3 runs 15 residues. CDR1 is MRHNA and CDR2 is SNTAGT in the germline V gene. The CDR3, as DNA: TGTGCCAGCAGTGACTCGGGGGGCAGCACAGATACGCAGTATTTT. Protein: CASSDSGGSTDTQYF.

The table lists this clonotype with a few counts. The chain employs TRBV7-8 and TRBJ2-1; 8 bases agree with TRBD1. Germline assignment: CDR1 SGHVS and CDR2 FQNEAQ. The CDR3 contains 17 residues. V gave up 5 bases and J gave up 5 bases; unmatched junction bases: 14. CDR3 sequence reads: CASSLPLRDRPDNEQFF. The CDR3 coding sequence is TGTGCCAGCAGCCTTCCCCTCCGGGACAGGCCTGACAATGAGCAGTTCTTC.

This clonotype occurred a few times. The chain carries TRBV12-3 or TRBV12-4 and TRBJ2-2, with D uncertain. V lost 3 bases, J lost 0 bases, and 14 bases lay in between. This CDR3 spans 17 amino acids. The CDR3 loop reads CASSFLSGGTNTGELFF. The CDR3 region has the DNA TGTGCCAGCAGTTTCTTATCCGGCGGAACGAACACCGGGGAGCTGTTTTTT.

This chain uses TRBV20-1 with TRBJ2-7, with 9 bases aligning to TRBD2. Trimming removed 5 bases from V and 1 base from J; junction bases left unmatched: 9. The V gene's germline CDR1 is DFQATT and CDR2 SNEGSKA (reference sequence). The CDR3 runs to 15 residues. The CDR3 is CSAPSRGGRSYEQYF. The CDR3 coding sequence is TGCAGTGCTCCCTCGCGGGGGGGCCGATCCTACGAGCAGTACTTC.

This clonotype has at least ten counts. The CDR3 region is CASPRGHEQYF. CDR3 sequence (DNA): TGTGCCAGCCCCAGGGGCCACGAGCAGTACTTC. The J gene is TRBJ2-7, the V gene TRBV2, with TRBD1 as a possible D gene (6 bases). The V gene's germline CDR1 is SNHLY and CDR2 FYNNEI. The length of the CDR3 is 11 residues. Trimming shortened V by 8 bases and J by 5 bases, and 10 bases separated the two germline ends. Using reference TRBV2 and TRBJ2-7 for the parts outside the CDR3, the full variable domain is EPEVTQTPSHQVTQMGQEVILRCVPISNHLYFYWYRQILGQKVEFLVSFYNNEISEKSEIFDDQFSVERPDGSNFTLKIRSTKLEDSAMYFCASPRGHEQYFGPGTRLTVT.

V is TRBV30 and J is TRBJ2-1, with D uncertain. There are 15 residues in the CDR3. V dropped 3 bases and J dropped 0 bases, with 12 bases sitting between them. Per germline, CDR1 GTSNPN and CDR2 SVGIG (reference sequence). CDR3 in amino acids: CAWSEHSSSYNEQFF. CDR3 in DNA: TGTGCCTGGAGCGAACACTCGAGCTCCTACAATGAGCAGTTCTTC.

There are many counts of this clonotype. This chain connects TRBV4-3 to TRBJ2-7, with D maybe TRBD1 (5 bases). The CDR3 spans 14 residues. V dropped 1 base and J dropped 0 bases, with 7 bases sitting between them. CDR1 and CDR2 (germline): LGHNA, YSLEER. CDR3 in amino acids: CASSQAQGSYEQYF. The DNA for the CDR3 is TGCGCCAGCAGCCAAGCCCAGGGCTCCTACGAGCAGTACTTC.

This clonotype appeared a few times. The rearrangement joins TRBV20-1 to TRBJ2-1, with D perhaps TRBD2 (6 bases). V shed 1 base and J shed 6 bases, with 13 bases lying between them. Looked up from germline, CDR1 is DFQATT and CDR2 is SNEGSKA (reference sequence). This CDR3 has 14 residues. CDR3 in amino acids: CSARGGRIANEQFF. For the CDR3, the DNA is TGCAGTGCTAGAGGTGGGAGGATCGCCAATGAGCAGTTCTTC.

This clonotype was counted ten times or more. V and J are TRBV3-1 and TRBJ1-4, with 8 bases fitting TRBD1. This CDR3 spans 15 amino acids. V dropped 4 bases and J dropped 10; count of bases not matched to a gene: 11. Germline values: CDR1 LGHDT, CDR2 YNNKEL (reference sequence). The CDR3 DNA is TGTGCCAGCAGCCCTCGGACAGGGTCTTCCCTAAAACTGTTTTTT. It specifies CASSPRTGSSLKLFF.

This clonotype was found many times. The rearrangement joins TRBV12-3 or TRBV12-4 to TRBJ2-1; D gene unclear. The V end lost 1 base, the J end lost 0 bases, and 16 bases lay between the germline ends. This CDR3 contains 18 residues. The CDR3 here is CASSLDWDSIRSYNEQFF. CDR3 DNA: TGTGCCAGCAGTTTAGATTGGGATTCCATACGCTCCTACAATGAGCAGTTCTTC.

This clonotype was found many times. The chain has TRBV2 and TRBJ2-2, with a weak D call TRBD1 (6 bases). The CDR3 is 15 amino acids. V dropped 6 bases and J dropped 2 bases, with 13 bases sitting between them. Germline V gene sequence: CDR1 SNHLY, CDR2 FYNNEI. The CDR3 spells CASSPLGANTGELFF. In DNA, the CDR3 is TGTGCCAGCAGCCCGTTGGGGGCCAACACCGGGGAGCTGTTTTTT.

In this sample, this clonotype turned up many times. This chain connects TRBV5-6 to TRBJ2-7, with TRBD1 identical over 8 bases. CDR1 and CDR2 from the germline V gene are SGHDT and YYEEEE. Germline trimming cut 4 bases from V and 5 bases from J; bases unmatched to any gene: 8. The CDR3 contains 14 residues. Here the CDR3 DNA reads TGTGCCAGCAGCCGGGGACAGGTTATCGACGAGCAGTACTTC. Translating it yields CASSRGQVIDEQYF.

With respect to this clonotype: The junction departs from germline at one end; a sequencing error may be responsible. The CDR3 is CASCHGTSGVNEQFF. CDR3 in DNA: TGTGCCAGCTGCCATGGGACTAGCGGGGTCAATGAGCAGTTCTTC. The rearrangement uses TRBV3-1 and TRBJ2-1, with 13 bases aligning to TRBD2. The CDR3 runs 15 residues. The germline V gene has CDR1 LGHDT and CDR2 YNNKEL (reference sequence).

Only a few counts were recorded for this clonotype. This chain links TRBV5-6 with TRBJ2-1; 9 bases fit TRBD1. V dropped 4 bases and J dropped 7; count of bases not matched to a gene: 9. The CDR3 consists of 15 residues. CDR1 is SGHDT, CDR2 YYEEEE, per germline. CDR3 region: CASSTGTGPGNEQFF. The CDR3 nucleotides are TGTGCCAGCAGCACCGGGACAGGGCCGGGGAATGAGCAGTTCTTC.

V gene TRBV7-9 combines with J gene TRBJ2-3; D gene ambiguous. Per germline, CDR1 SEHNR and CDR2 FQNEAQ (reference sequence). V shed 7 bases and J shed 5 bases, with 16 bases lying between them. The CDR3 spans 14 residues. The CDR3 DNA reads TGTGCCAGCACCGAGGCCCTCCGCGGAGATACGCAGTATTTT. The encoded protein is CASTEALRGDTQYF.

This clonotype has a count of ten or more. The chain links TRBV20-1 to TRBJ2-3; tentative D call: TRBD2 (6 bases). The CDR3 is 15 residues long. Germline CDR1 and CDR2: DFQATT and SNEGSKA (reference sequence). V lost 2 bases, J lost 2 bases, and 14 bases lay in between. This CDR3 reads CSARLVAAVTDTQYF. The CDR3 DNA reads TGCAGTGCTAGACTGGTAGCGGCCGTCACAGATACGCAGTATTTT.

This clonotype was detected ten times or more. The CDR3 loop is CASSLAVGNVDNEQFF. The CDR3 nucleotides read TGTGCCAGCAGCTTAGCAGTGGGGAACGTGGACAATGAGCAGTTCTTC. J is TRBJ2-1 and V is TRBV7-9; D is unclear. Germline V gene sequence: CDR1 SEHNR, CDR2 FQNEAQ (reference sequence). The CDR3 has 16 amino acids. Trimming pared 0 bases from V and 5 bases from J, leaving 14 bases between.

This chain uses TRBV20-1 with TRBJ2-1; TRBD2 matches 9 bases. The CDR3 has 15 residues. Germline assignment: CDR1 DFQATT and CDR2 SNEGSKA (reference sequence). V shed 2 bases, J shed 7 bases, and the junction held 9 bases outside the gene matches. The CDR3 sequence is CSARMRAGGRNEQFF. In DNA form, the CDR3 reads TGCAGTGCTAGAATGAGGGCGGGAGGGCGAAATGAGCAGTTCTTC.

This sequence joins TRBV14 and TRBJ1-5; TRBD1 matches at 8 bases. V gave up 3 bases and J gave up 9 bases; unmatched junction bases: 4. The germline V gene encodes CDR1 SGHDN and CDR2 FVKESK. There are 13 residues in the CDR3. The CDR3 reads CASSQTGVGPQHF. CDR3 in DNA: TGTGCCAGCAGCCAGACAGGGGTTGGGCCCCAGCATTTT.